The present T cell receptor beta chain was sequenced within a study of control samples from healthy donors and cancer patients. Method: immunoSEQ multiplex PCR; TCRdb's copy keeps in-frame clones and lacks some. The sample comprises 170,000 or so clones, roughly 94% of which are singletons, and about 9.3% rests with the top ten. CDR1 and CDR2 (germline): MNHEY, SVGEGT. The length of the CDR3 is 13 residues. Unmatched junction bases numbered 0, after V lost 4 bases and J lost 4 bases. The chain combines TRBV6-2 or TRBV6-3 with TRBJ2-5, with 10 bases lining up with TRBD2. The receptor comes from a woman between 40 and 55 years old in good health. Material: blood. Here the CDR3 DNA reads TGTGCCAGCAGTTGGACTAGCGGAGAGACCCAGTACTTC. It codes for CASSWTSGETQYF.